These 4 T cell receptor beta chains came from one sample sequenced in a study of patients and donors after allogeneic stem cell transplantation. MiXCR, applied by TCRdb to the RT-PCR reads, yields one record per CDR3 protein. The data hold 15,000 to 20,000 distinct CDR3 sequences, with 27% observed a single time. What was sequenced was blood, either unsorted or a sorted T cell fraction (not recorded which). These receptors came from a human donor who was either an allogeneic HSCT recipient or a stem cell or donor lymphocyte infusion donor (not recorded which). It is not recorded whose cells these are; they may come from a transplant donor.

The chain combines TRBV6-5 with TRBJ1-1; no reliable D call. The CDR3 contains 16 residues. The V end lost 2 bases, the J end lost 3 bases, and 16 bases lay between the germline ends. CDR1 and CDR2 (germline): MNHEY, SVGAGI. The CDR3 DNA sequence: TGTGCCAGCAGTTACCCGCGTCCGGGAAGACACACTGAAGCTTTCTTT. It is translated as CASSYPRPGRHTEAFF.

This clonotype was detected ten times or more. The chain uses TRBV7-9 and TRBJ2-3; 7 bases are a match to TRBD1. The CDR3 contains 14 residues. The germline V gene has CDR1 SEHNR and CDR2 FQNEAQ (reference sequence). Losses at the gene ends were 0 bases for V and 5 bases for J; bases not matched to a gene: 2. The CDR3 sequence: CASSLATGVDTQYF. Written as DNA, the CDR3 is TGTGCCAGCAGCTTAGCCACAGGGGTAGATACGCAGTATTTT.

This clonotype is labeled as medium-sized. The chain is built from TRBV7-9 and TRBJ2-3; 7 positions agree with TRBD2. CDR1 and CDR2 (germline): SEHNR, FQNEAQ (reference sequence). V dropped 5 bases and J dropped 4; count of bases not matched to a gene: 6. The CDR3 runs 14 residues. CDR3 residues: CASSDTAGADTQYF. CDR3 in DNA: TGTGCCAGCAGCGATACGGCGGGGGCAGATACGCAGTATTTT.

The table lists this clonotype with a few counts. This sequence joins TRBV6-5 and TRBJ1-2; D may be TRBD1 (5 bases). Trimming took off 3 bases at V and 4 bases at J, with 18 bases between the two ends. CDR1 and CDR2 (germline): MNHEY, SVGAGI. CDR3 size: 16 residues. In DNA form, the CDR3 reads TGTGCCAGCAGTTATCAAACAGGCCCGACGAGCTATGGCTACACCTTC. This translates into CASSYQTGPTSYGYTF.